This passage covers 17 T cell receptor beta chains from one sample sequenced in a study of cytomegalovirus exposure and HLA in healthy donors. 60 Vbeta and 13 Jbeta primers were used in PCR. The data were produced by immunoSEQ multiplex PCR, yet TCRdb's version contains in-frame clones alone and is incomplete. This table has fewer than 50,000 clones, about two thirds appearing once. The material sequenced was PBMCs. The receptors were gathered from a man aged 55 to 70 in good health and CMV-seropositive.

The rearrangement joins TRBV19 to TRBJ2-3; perhaps TRBD1 as D (5 bases). CDR1 and CDR2 from the germline V gene are LNHDA and SQIVND (reference sequence). This CDR3 is 13 amino acids long. V gave up 6 bases and J gave up 4 bases, with 11 bases separating them. CDR3 nucleotide sequence: TGTGCCAGTAGCGGATCAGGGTCAGATACGCAGTATTTT. Translated: CASSGSGSDTQYF.

This clone was counted a few times. The chain employs TRBV10-3 and TRBJ1-3; D perhaps matches TRBD1 (6 bases). The germline CDR1 and CDR2 sequences are ENHRY and SYGVKD. CDR3 length: 15 amino acids. With 5 bases removed from V and 4 bases from J, the gap between germline ends came to 15 bases. In DNA form, the CDR3 reads TGTGCCATCAGTCGGGGGGGCACTCTAGGAAACACCATATATTTT. This codes for CAISRGGTLGNTIYF.

This clone has a handful of counts. This chain uses TRBV29-1 with TRBJ1-2, with D perhaps matching TRBD1 (6 bases). CDR1 is SQVTM, CDR2 ANQGSEA, per germline. The CDR3 sequence is 11 residues long. The V end was cut by 4 bases, the J end by 5 bases, with 8 bases between. CDR3 amino acids: CSVGTVYGYTF. The CDR3 nucleotides are TGCAGCGTTGGGACAGTGTATGGCTACACCTTC.

V and J are TRBV28 and TRBJ2-7; TRBD1 matches at 7 bases. This CDR3 spans 14 amino acids. Germline trimming cut 7 bases from V and 1 base from J; bases unmatched to any gene: 7. Per the germline V gene, CDR1 is MDHEN and CDR2 is SYDVKM. The DNA of the CDR3 is TGTGCCAGCAATGGACAGGCTTCATCCTACGAGCAGTACTTC. Encoded protein: CASNGQASSYEQYF.

This clone was counted only a few times. The gene calls are TRBV7-9 and TRBJ2-3; D is undetermined. The germline V gene encodes CDR1 SEHNR and CDR2 FQNEAQ (reference sequence). V lost 1 base and J 0 bases, leaving 5 bases between the germline ends. The CDR3 consists of 14 residues. CDR3 residues: CASSLGISTDTQYF. The DNA of the CDR3 is TGTGCCAGCAGCTTAGGTATAAGCACAGATACGCAGTATTTT.

A few counts support this clone. The chain uses TRBV7-2 and TRBJ1-3, with 7 bases matching TRBD1. Germline CDR1 and CDR2: SGHTA and FQGNSA. With 2 bases clipped from V and 1 base from J, the junction kept 5 bases outside the gene matches. This CDR3 is 16 amino acids long. The CDR3 is CASSLKGANSGNTIYF. The DNA of the CDR3 is TGTGCCAGCAGCTTAAAGGGGGCGAATTCTGGAAACACCATATATTTT.

The chain joins TRBV29-1 to TRBJ2-5, with 8 bases fitting TRBD1. J was trimmed by 1 base and V by 6 bases; bases with no gene match: 10. The germline V gene has CDR1 SQVTM and CDR2 ANQGSEA. The CDR3 has 15 amino acids. The CDR3: CSVAQDRVSQETQYF. As DNA, the CDR3 is TGCAGCGTAGCTCAGGACAGGGTTTCCCAAGAGACCCAGTACTTC.

This clone was detected only once. The chain employs TRBV30 and TRBJ2-7; TRBD1 agrees at 9 bases. V lost 1 base, J lost 4 bases, and 5 bases stayed unmatched. This CDR3 region has 14 residues. Per the germline V gene, CDR1 is GTSNPN and CDR2 is SVGIG (reference sequence). This CDR3 reads CAWSAGTGSYEQYF. The DNA for the CDR3 is TGTGCCTGGAGTGCAGGGACAGGGAGTTACGAGCAGTACTTC.

As for this clone: This CDR3 is also generated by other DNA sequences in the sample. V gene TRBV4-2 combines with J gene TRBJ2-5, with D tentatively TRBD2 (6 bases). The CDR3 is 15 residues long. The V end was cut by 8 bases, the J end by 0 bases, with 16 bases between. The V gene's germline CDR1 is LGHNA and CDR2 YNFKEQ. The CDR3 DNA follows: TGTGCCAGCGGAAGGACTACCCAGTACCAAGAGACCCAGTACTTC. Encoded protein: CASGRTTQYQETQYF.

A word on this clone: One end of the junction fails to match germline, which may point to a read error. The chain joins TRBV19 to TRBJ2-2; D gene unclear. CDR3 length equals 13 residues. The germline V gene encodes CDR1 LNHDA and CDR2 SQIVND (reference sequence). DNA for the CDR3: TGTGCCAGTAACCCCTTAAACAGCGGGGAGCTGTTTTTT. It encodes CASNPLNSGELFF. Full variable domain (remainder filled in from reference TRBV19 and TRBJ2-2): DGGITQSPKYLFRKEGQNVTLSCEQNLNHDAMYWYRQDPGQGLRLIYYSQIVNDFQKGDIAEGYSVSREKKESFPLTVTSAQKNPTAFYLCASNPLNSGELFFGEGSRLTVL.

The V call is TRBV7-3, the J call TRBJ2-5, with 8 bases fitting TRBD1. The CDR3 runs to 16 residues. Trimming at V came to 5 bases and at J to 5 bases, leaving 13 bases not matched to a gene. Germline CDR1 and CDR2: SGHTA and FQGTGA. In nucleotides, the CDR3 is TGTGCCAGCAGCCGGACAGGGTTGGGGACAATGGAGACCCAGTACTTC. This codes for CASSRTGLGTMETQYF.

This chain uses TRBV5-4 with TRBJ2-7; D is undetermined. CDR1 SGHNT and CDR2 YYREEE come from the germline V gene (reference sequence). The CDR3 totals 13 residues. The ends were cut back, 3 bases at V and 3 bases at J, with 10 bases in the middle. CDR3 sequence (DNA): TGTGCCAGCAGCTCGCCGGGTCTCTACGAGCAGTACTTC. Amino acids: CASSSPGLYEQYF. Full variable domain (outside the CDR3, taken from reference TRBV5-4 and TRBJ2-7): ETGVTQSPTHLIKTRGQQVTLRCSSQSGHNTVSWYQQALGQGPQFIFQYYREEENGRGNFPPRFSGLQFPNYSSELNVNALELDDSALYLCASSSPGLYEQYFGPGTRLTVT.

The rearrangement joins TRBV5-4 to TRBJ2-1; the match to TRBD1 covers 11 bases. The CDR3 is 15 residues long. The germline V gene has CDR1 SGHNT and CDR2 YYREEE (reference sequence). V lost 5 bases to trimming and J lost 7 bases; unmatched junction nucleotides: 8. The DNA for the CDR3 is TGTGCCAGCAGTCGGGACAGGGGGGGCGTAAATGAGCAGTTCTTC. Translated: CASSRDRGGVNEQFF. The whole variable domain, remainder taken from reference TRBV5-4 and TRBJ2-1, is ETGVTQSPTHLIKTRGQQVTLRCSSQSGHNTVSWYQQALGQGPQFIFQYYREEENGRGNFPPRFSGLQFPNYSSELNVNALELDDSALYLCASSRDRGGVNEQFFGPGTRLTVL.

The V gene is TRBV28, the J gene TRBJ2-1; 11 nucleotides align to TRBD2. The CDR3 length is 15 residues. Per the germline V gene, CDR1 is MDHEN and CDR2 is SYDVKM. With V trimmed by 9 bases and J by 3 bases, 7 bases remained unmatched. The CDR3 DNA is TGTGCCAGTGTAACTAGCGGGAGTTTCTACAATGAGCAGTTCTTC. Amino acids: CASVTSGSFYNEQFF.

The rearrangement uses TRBV2 and TRBJ1-4; D might be TRBD1 (6 bases). The CDR3 is 16 amino acids. Germline V gene data show CDR1 as SNHLY and CDR2 as FYNNEI. Between the trimmed V and J ends, which lost 6 bases and 10 bases, there was a span of 24 bases. CDR3 in amino acids: CASSARLGQGNAKLFF. The CDR3 coding sequence is TGTGCCAGCAGCGCCAGGTTGGGGCAGGGGAACGCAAAACTGTTTTTT.

The V and J genes are TRBV28 and TRBJ2-1; TRBD2 aligns across 8 bases. Germline values: CDR1 MDHEN, CDR2 SYDVKM. This CDR3 is 13 amino acids long. V shed 7 bases and J 9 bases; nucleotides not matched to a gene: 8. Written as DNA, the CDR3 is TGTGCCAGCATGGCGGGAGGCAATGGTGAGCAGTTCTTC. Translation: CASMAGGNGEQFF.

The rearrangement links TRBV7-2 to TRBJ2-1, with 8 bases matching TRBD2. The CDR3 is made up of 15 amino acids. With V trimmed by 1 base and J by 9 bases, 8 bases remained unmatched. The germline V gene has CDR1 SGHTA and CDR2 FQGNSA. CDR3 in DNA: TGTGCCAGCAGCTTAGACTTCGGGACTAGGTCTGAGCAGTTCTTC. As protein: CASSLDFGTRSEQFF.